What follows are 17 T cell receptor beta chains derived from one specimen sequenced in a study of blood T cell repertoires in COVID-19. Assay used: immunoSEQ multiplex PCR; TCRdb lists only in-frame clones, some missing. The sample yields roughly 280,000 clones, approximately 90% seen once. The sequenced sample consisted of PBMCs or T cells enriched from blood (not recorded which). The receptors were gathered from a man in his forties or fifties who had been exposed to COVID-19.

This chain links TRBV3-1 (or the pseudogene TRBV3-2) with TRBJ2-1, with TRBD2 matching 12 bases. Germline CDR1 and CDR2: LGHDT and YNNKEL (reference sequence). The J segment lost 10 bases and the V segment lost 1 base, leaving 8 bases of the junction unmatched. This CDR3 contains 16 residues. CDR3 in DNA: TGTGCCAGCAGCCAAGTATTGACTAGCGGGAGTACCGAGCAGTTCTTC. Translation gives CASSQVLTSGSTEQFF.

CDR3 in amino acids: CASSRQVSNQPQHF. DNA of the CDR3: TGTGCCAGTAGTAGACAGGTGTCCAATCAGCCCCAGCATTTT. The chain has TRBV19 and TRBJ1-5, with D possibly matching TRBD1 (6 bases). The germline V gene has CDR1 LNHDA and CDR2 SQIVND (reference sequence). Trimming cost V 4 bases and J 3 bases, with 10 bases left between them. This CDR3 region has 14 residues.

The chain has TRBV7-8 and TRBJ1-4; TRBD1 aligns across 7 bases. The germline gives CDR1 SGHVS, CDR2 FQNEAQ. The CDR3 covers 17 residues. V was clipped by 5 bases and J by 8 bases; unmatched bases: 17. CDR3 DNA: TGTGCCAGCAGCACTACAGGGGAGAAATGGGTTGGGGAAAAACTGTTTTTT. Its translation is CASSTTGEKWVGEKLFF. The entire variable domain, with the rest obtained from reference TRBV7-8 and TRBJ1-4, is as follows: GAGVSQSPRYKVAKRGQDVALRCDPISGHVSLFWYQQALGQGPEFLTYFQNEAQLDKSGLPSDRFFAERPEGSVSTLKIQRTQQEDSAVYLCASSTTGEKWVGEKLFFGSGTQLSVL.

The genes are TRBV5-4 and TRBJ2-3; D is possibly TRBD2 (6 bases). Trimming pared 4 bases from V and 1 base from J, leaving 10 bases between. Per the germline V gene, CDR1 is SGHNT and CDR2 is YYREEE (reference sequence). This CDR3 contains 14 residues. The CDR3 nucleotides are TGTGCCAGCAGCCCTAGCGTCGGCACAGATACGCAGTATTTT. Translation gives CASSPSVGTDTQYF.

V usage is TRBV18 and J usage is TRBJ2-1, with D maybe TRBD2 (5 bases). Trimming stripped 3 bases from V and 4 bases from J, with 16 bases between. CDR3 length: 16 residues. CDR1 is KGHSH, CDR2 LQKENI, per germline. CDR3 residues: CASSPTSLDLYNEQFF. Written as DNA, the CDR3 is TGTGCCAGCTCACCCACCTCACTAGACCTATACAATGAGCAGTTCTTC.

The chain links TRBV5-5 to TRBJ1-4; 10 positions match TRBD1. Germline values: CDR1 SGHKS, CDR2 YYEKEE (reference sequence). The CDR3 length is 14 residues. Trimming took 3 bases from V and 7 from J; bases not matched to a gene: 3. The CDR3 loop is CASSWTGGIEKLFF. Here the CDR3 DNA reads TGTGCCAGCAGCTGGACAGGGGGGATTGAAAAACTGTTTTTT. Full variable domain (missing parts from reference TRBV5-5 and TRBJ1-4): DAGVTQSPTHLIKTRGQQVTLRCSPISGHKSVSWYQQVLGQGPQFIFQYYEKEERGRGNFPDRFSARQFPNYSSELNVNALLLGDSALYLCASSWTGGIEKLFFGSGTQLSVL.

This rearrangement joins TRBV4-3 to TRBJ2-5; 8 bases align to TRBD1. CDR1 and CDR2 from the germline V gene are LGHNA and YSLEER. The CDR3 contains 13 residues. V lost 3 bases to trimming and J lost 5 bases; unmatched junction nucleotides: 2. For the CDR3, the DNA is TGCGCCAGCAGCCAGAGACAGGGGGAGACCCAGTACTTC. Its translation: CASSQRQGETQYF.

The CDR3 is CASRADSTPSQPQHF. CDR3 nucleotide sequence: TGTGCCAGCAGAGCCGACAGTACTCCTAGTCAGCCCCAGCATTTT. The chain recombines TRBV2 with TRBJ1-5; a weak D match, TRBD1 (5 bases). This CDR3 spans 15 amino acids. Germline CDR1 reads SNHLY; CDR2 reads FYNNEI. V lost 6 bases and J lost 6, with 18 bases in between.

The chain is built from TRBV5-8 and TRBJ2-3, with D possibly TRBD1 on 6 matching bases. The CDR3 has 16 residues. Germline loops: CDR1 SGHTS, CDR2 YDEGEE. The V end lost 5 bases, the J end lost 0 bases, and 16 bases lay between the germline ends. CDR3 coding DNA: TGTGCCAGCAGAACCGGGACACAAAGTAGCACAGATACGCAGTATTTT. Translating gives CASRTGTQSSTDTQYF.

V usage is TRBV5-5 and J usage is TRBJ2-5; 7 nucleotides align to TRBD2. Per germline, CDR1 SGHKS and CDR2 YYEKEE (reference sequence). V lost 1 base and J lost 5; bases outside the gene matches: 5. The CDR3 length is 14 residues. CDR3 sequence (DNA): TGTGCCAGCAGCTTGTTTTGGCGGGGGGAGACCCAGTACTTC. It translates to CASSLFWRGETQYF.

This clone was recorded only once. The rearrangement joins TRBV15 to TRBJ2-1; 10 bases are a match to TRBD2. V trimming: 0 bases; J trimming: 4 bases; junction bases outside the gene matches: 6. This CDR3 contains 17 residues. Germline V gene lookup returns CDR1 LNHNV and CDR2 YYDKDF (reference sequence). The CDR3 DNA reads TGTGCCACCAGCAGAGATACTAGCGGGATAACTTACAATGAGCAGTTCTTC. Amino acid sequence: CATSRDTSGITYNEQFF.

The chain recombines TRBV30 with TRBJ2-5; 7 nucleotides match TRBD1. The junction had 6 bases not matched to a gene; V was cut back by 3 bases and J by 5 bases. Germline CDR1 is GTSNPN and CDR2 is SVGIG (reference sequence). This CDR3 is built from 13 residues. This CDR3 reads CAWSGTARETQYF. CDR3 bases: TGTGCCTGGAGCGGGACAGCCAGGGAGACCCAGTACTTC.

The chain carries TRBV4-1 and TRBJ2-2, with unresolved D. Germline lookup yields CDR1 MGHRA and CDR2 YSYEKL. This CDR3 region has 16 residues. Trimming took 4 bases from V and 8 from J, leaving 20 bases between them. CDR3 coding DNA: TGCGCCAGCAGCCCCCCGATTGTGGCCGAAGTGGGGGAGCTGTTTTTT. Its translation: CASSPPIVAEVGELFF.

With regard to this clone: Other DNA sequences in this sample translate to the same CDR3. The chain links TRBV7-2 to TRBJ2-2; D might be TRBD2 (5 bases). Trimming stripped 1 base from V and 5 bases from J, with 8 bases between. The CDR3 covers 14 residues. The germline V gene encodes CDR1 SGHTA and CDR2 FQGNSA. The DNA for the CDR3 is TGTGCCAGCAGCTTAGTCCGGGGTACCGGGGAGCTGTTTTTT. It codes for CASSLVRGTGELFF.

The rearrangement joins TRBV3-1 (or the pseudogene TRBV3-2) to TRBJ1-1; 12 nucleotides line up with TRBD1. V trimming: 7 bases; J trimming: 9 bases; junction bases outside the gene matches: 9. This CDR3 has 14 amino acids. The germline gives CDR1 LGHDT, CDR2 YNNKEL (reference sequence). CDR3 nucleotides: TGTGCCAGCACCACCGCCGGGACAGGGGGCCAAGCTTTCTTT. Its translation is CASTTAGTGGQAFF.

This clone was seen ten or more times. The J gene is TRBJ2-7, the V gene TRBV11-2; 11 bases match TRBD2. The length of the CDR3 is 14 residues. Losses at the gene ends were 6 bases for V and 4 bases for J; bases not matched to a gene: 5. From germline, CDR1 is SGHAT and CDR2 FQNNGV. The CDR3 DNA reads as TGTGCCAGCAGACCCGGGACTAGCGGTTACGAGCAGTACTTC. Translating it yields CASRPGTSGYEQYF.

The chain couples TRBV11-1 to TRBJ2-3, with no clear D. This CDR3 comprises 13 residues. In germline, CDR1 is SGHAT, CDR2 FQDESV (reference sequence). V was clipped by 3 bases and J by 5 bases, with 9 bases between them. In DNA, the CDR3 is TGTGCCAGCAGCTTCCAGGTGCGAGATACGCAGTATTTT. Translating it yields CASSFQVRDTQYF.